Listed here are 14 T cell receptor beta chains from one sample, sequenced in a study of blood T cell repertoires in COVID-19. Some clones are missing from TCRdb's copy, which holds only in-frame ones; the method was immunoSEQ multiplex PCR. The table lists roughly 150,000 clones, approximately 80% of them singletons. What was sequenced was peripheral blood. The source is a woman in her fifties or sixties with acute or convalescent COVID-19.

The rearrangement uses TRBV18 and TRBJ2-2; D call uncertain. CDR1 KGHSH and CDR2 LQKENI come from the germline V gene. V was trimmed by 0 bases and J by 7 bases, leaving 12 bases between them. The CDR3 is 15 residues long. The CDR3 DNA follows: TGTGCCAGCTCACCACCGGGCCTCGGTTACGGGGAGCTGTTTTTT. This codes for CASSPPGLGYGELFF.

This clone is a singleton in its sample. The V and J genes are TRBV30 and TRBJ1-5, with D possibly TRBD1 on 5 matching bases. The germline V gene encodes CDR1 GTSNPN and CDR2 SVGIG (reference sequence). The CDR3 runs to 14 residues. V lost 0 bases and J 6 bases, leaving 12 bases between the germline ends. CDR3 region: CAWSVTGSSQPQHF. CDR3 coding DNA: TGTGCCTGGAGTGTAACAGGCTCTAGTCAGCCCCAGCATTTT.

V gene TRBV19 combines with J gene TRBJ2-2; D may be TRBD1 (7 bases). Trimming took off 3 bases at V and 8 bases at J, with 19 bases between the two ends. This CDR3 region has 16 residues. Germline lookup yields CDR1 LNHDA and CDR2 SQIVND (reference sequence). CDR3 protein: CASSIGAQGGFGELFF. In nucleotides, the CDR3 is TGTGCCAGTAGTATTGGGGCCCAGGGGGGATTTGGGGAGCTGTTTTTT.

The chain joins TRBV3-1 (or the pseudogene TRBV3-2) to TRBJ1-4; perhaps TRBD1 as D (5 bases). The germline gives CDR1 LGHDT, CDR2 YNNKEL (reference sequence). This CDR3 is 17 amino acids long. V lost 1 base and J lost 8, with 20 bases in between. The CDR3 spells CASSQVGPGRAGEKLFF. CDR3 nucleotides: TGTGCCAGCAGCCAAGTAGGGCCTGGCAGGGCCGGGGAAAAACTGTTTTTT.

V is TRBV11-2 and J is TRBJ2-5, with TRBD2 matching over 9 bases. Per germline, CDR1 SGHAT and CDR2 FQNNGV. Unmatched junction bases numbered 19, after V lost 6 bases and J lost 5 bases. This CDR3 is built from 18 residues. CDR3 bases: TGTGCCAGCAGGTCGGGGGCTAGCGGGGCCCTCGGCTGGGAGACCCAGTACTTC. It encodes CASRSGASGALGWETQYF.

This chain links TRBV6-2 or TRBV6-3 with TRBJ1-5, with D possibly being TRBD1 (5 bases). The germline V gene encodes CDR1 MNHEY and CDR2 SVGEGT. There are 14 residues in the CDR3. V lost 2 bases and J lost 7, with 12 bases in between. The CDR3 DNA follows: TGTGCCAGCAGTTACGGTAGGGGAGGCCAGCCCCAGCATTTT. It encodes CASSYGRGGQPQHF.

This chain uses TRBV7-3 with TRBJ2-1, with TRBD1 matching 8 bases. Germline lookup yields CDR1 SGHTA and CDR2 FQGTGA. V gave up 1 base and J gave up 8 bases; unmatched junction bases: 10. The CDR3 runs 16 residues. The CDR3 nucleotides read TGTGCCAGCAGCTTAAGTCGGACAGGGAAGGAGGATGAGCAGTTCTTC. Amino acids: CASSLSRTGKEDEQFF.

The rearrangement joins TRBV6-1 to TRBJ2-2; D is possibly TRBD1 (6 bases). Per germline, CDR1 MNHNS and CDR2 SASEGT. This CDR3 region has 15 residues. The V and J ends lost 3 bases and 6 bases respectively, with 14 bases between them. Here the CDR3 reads CASSEARGFSGELFF. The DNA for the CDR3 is TGTGCCAGCAGTGAGGCCAGGGGATTTTCCGGGGAGCTGTTTTTT.

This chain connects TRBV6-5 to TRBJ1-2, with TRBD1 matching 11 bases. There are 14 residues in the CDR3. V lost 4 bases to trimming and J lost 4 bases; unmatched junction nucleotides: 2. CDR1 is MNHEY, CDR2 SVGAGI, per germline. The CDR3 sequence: CASSWTGGFYGYTF. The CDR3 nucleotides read TGTGCCAGCAGTTGGACAGGGGGCTTCTATGGCTACACCTTC.

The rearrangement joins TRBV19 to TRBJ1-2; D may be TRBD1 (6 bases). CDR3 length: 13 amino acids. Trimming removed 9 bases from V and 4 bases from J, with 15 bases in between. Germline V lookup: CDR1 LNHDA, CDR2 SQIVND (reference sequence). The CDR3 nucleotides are TGTGCCAGCAAATGGGGGGGCTCCTATGGCTACACCTTC. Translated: CASKWGGSYGYTF.

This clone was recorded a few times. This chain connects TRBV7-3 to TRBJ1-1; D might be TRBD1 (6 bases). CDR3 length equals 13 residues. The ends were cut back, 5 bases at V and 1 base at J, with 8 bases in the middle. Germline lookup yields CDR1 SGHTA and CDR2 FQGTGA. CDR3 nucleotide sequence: TGTGCCAGCAGCACACAGGGGAACACTGAAGCTTTCTTT. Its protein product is CASSTQGNTEAFF. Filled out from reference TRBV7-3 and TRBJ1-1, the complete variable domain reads GAGVSQTPSNKVTEKGKYVELRCDPISGHTALYWYRQSLGQGPEFLIYFQGTGAADDSGLPNDRFFAVRPEGSVSTLKIQRTERGDSAVYLCASSTQGNTEAFFGQGTRLTVV.

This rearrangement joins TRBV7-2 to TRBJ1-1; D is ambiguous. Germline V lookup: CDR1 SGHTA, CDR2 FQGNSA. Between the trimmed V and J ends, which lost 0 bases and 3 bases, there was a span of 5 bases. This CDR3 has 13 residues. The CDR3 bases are TGTGCCAGCAGCTTAGCTGCGGACACTGAAGCTTTCTTT. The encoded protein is CASSLAADTEAFF.

CDR3 coding DNA: TGTGCCAGTAGTATAGGACAGGGGGACTATGGCTACACCTTC. This encodes CASSIGQGDYGYTF. The chain joins TRBV19 to TRBJ1-2; 9 bases are shared with TRBD1. V trimming: 1 base; J trimming: 3 bases; junction bases outside the gene matches: 0. The CDR3 spans 14 residues. Germline V gene data show CDR1 as LNHDA and CDR2 as SQIVND (reference sequence). Together with reference TRBV19 and TRBJ1-2, the CDR3 gives the full variable domain: DGGITQSPKYLFRKEGQNVTLSCEQNLNHDAMYWYRQDPGQGLRLIYYSQIVNDFQKGDIAEGYSVSREKKESFPLTVTSAQKNPTAFYLCASSIGQGDYGYTFGSGTRLTVV.

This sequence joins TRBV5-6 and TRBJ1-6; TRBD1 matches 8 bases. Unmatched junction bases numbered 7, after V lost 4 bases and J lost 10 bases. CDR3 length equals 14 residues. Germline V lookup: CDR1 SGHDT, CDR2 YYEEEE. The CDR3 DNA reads TGTGCCAGCAGCGAGACAGGGGACATATCACCCCTCCACTTT. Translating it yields CASSETGDISPLHF.